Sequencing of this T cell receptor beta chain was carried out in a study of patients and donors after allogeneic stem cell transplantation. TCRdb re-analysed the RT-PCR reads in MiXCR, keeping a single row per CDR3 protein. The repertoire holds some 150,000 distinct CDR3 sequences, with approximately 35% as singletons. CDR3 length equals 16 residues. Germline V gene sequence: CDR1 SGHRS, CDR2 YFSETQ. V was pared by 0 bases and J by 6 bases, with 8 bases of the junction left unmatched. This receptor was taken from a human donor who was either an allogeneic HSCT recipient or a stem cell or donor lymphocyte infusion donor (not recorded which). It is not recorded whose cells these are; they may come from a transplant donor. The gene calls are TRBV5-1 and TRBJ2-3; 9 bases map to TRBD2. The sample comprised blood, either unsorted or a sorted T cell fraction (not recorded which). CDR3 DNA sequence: TGCGCCAGCAGCTTGGAGGTCGGACTAGCGAGTGATACGCAGTATTTT. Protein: CASSLEVGLASDTQYF.